This TCR beta chain emerged from a study of blood T cell repertoires in COVID-19. Background on the study: The study drew acute and convalescent COVID-19 samples from the United States, Italy and Spain. In each case, the material was cDNA or gDNA derived from T cells, B-cell-depleted T cells, or PBMCs.

As processed by the authors: Quantification of nucleated cells was approximated via reference gene primer amplification. Clones were read by immunoSEQ multiplex PCR, and TCRdb kept only the in-frame ones, dropping some. The V and J calls and clone size were taken over from that table, and D and trimming were inferred from the DNA. This table has about 83,000 clones, roughly nine tenths appearing once. With 7 bases removed from V and 0 bases from J, the gap between germline ends came to 12 bases. The CDR3 has 14 residues. From germline, CDR1 is LNHDA and CDR2 SQIVND (reference sequence). The chain carries TRBV19 and TRBJ1-1; TRBD1 might be the D (5 bases). The specimen sequenced was peripheral blood. The sequence was obtained from a woman older than 75 with active or convalescent COVID-19. The CDR3 spells CASTPRGVNTEAFF. CDR3 nucleotides: TGTGCCAGTACCCCCCGGGGGGTGAACACTGAAGCTTTCTTT.